The entry below describes one T cell receptor (beta chain). This entry comes from a study of blood T cell repertoires in COVID-19. Background on the study: COVID-19 samples, acute and convalescent, were from the United States, Italy and Spain. T cells, B-cell-depleted T cells, or PBMCs provided the cDNA or gDNA that served as material.

Authors' data handling: Using reference gene primer amplification, nucleated cell counts were estimated. Produced via immunoSEQ multiplex PCR; TCRdb's table is partial and in-frame only. The DNA was the basis for D and trimming; V, J and clone size are from that table. In the table there are roughly 150,000 clones, around 91% of which are singletons. The Seattle site enrolled patients during active infection and followed them longitudinally. This sequence originates from a man younger than 30 with COVID-19, enrolled during active disease. Sequencing was performed on peripheral blood.

CDR3 region: CAVRTGGMLYEQFF. The CDR3 DNA follows: TGTGCCGTCCGGACAGGGGGCATGCTCTATGAGCAGTTCTTC. The V and J genes are TRBV28 and TRBJ2-1, with 11 bases matching TRBD1. The CDR3 runs 14 residues. J lost 8 bases, V lost 11 bases, and 11 bases had no gene match. Per germline, CDR1 MDHEN and CDR2 SYDVKM.